This T cell receptor beta chain was retrieved from a study of cytomegalovirus exposure and HLA in healthy donors. Primers: 60 Vbeta forward and 13 Jbeta reverse. Clones were sequenced by immunoSEQ multiplex PCR, and TCRdb holds only the in-frame ones, with some missing. The sample has fewer than 250,000 clones, around three quarters seen once. Findings and caveats of the study: Most TCR sequences were uncommon, yet certain public TCRs appeared in many donors. Clonal expansion, a later analysis showed, was greater in HLA-associated TCR beta chains than in equally common others.

Remarks on this clone: As yet, its antigen is unknown.

Input material: PBMCs. This sequence originates from a young woman in good health and CMV-seropositive.

CDR3 amino acids: CASSAWGDQETQYF. The CDR3 DNA is TGTGCCAGCAGCGCCTGGGGGGATCAAGAGACCCAGTACTTC. The chain couples TRBV9 to TRBJ2-5, with a weak D call TRBD2 (6 bases). V was pared by 3 bases and J by 2 bases, with 11 bases between. From germline, CDR1 is SGDLS and CDR2 YYNGEE. CDR3 length equals 14 residues. The whole variable domain, filled in from reference TRBV9 and TRBJ2-5, reads DSGVTQTPKHLITATGQRVTLRCSPRSGDLSVYWYQQSLDQGLQFLIQYYNGEERAKGNILERFSAQQFPDLHSELNLSSLELGDSALYFCASSAWGDQETQYFGPGTRLLVL.